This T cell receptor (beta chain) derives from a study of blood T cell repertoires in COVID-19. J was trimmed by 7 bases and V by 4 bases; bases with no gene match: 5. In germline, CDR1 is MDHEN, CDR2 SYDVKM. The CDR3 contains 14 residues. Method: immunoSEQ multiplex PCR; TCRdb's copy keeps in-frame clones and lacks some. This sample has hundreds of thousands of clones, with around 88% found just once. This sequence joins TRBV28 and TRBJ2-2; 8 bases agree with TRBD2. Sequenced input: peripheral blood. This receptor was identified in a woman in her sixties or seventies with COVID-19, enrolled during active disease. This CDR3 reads CASSSGGLGGELFF. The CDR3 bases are TGTGCCAGCAGTTCGGGGGGGCTAGGCGGGGAGCTGTTTTTT.